A single sample gave rise to the 13 T cell receptor beta chains below, sequenced in a study of shared clonotypes between healthy human individuals. Method: immunoSEQ multiplex PCR; TCRdb's copy keeps in-frame clones and lacks some. This repertoire shows approximately 2,200,000 clones, roughly 91% found once; its top ten account for 1.5% to 2%. Naive CD8 populations comprised CD45RO-negative cells positively selected for CCR7, excluding terminally differentiated effector memory CD45RA+ cells. Sequencing was performed on naive CD8+ T cells from PBMCs. The receptors shown here come from a young man in good health. Some clones in this sample may be carry-over from other donors' samples.

J is TRBJ1-1 and V is TRBV27, with D possibly TRBD1 on 5 matching bases. Germline V gene data show CDR1 as MNHEY and CDR2 as SMNVEV (reference sequence). This CDR3 comprises 14 residues. V shed 9 bases and J shed 1 base, with 15 bases lying between them. The CDR3 nucleotides are TGTGCCAGTGCCTGGGGGGGGGAGAACACTGAAGCTTTCTTT. Translating it yields CASAWGGENTEAFF.

This chain uses TRBV10-2 with TRBJ1-1; D is unclear. With 7 bases removed from V and 1 base from J, the gap between germline ends came to 4 bases. Germline CDR1 WSHSY, CDR2 SAAADI. There are 11 residues in the CDR3. CDR3 sequence: CASTRNTEAFF. The CDR3 region has the DNA TGCGCCAGCACAAGGAACACTGAAGCTTTCTTT.

The rearrangement joins TRBV7-9 to TRBJ2-7; perhaps TRBD2 as D (7 bases). The V gene's germline CDR1 is SEHNR and CDR2 FQNEAQ (reference sequence). The CDR3 consists of 15 residues. The germline V and J ends were trimmed by 1 base and 5 bases, with 15 bases remaining between them. This CDR3 reads CASSLGEGVLDEQYF. The CDR3 nucleotides are TGTGCCAGCAGCTTAGGGGAGGGGGTCCTTGACGAGCAGTACTTC.

The rearrangement joins TRBV7-3 to TRBJ2-3, with D tentatively TRBD2 (5 bases). The CDR3 contains 17 residues. Deletions cut 3 bases from V and 6 bases from J, with 22 bases between. Germline CDR1 SGHTA, CDR2 FQGTGA. The CDR3, as DNA: TGTGCCAGCAGCTTGTCCCGGACTCGGGTTGGGTTCGATACGCAGTATTTT. Translation gives CASSLSRTRVGFDTQYF.

The chain couples TRBV27 to TRBJ2-7; D is possibly TRBD1 (6 bases). The CDR3 is 13 residues long. Germline lookup yields CDR1 MNHEY and CDR2 SMNVEV (reference sequence). V shed 8 bases and J shed 3 bases, with 14 bases lying between them. CDR3: CASGSLGGYEQYF. For the CDR3, the DNA is TGTGCCAGCGGATCACTAGGGGGCTACGAGCAGTACTTC.

The genes are TRBV7-9 and TRBJ1-2; a possible D gene is TRBD1 (5 bases). Germline assignment: CDR1 SEHNR and CDR2 FQNEAQ (reference sequence). Trimming took 4 bases from V and 12 from J, leaving 21 bases between them. The length of the CDR3 is 14 residues. The CDR3 reads CASSSPGGVAVDTF. The CDR3 coding sequence is TGTGCCAGCAGCTCTCCGGGGGGGGTTGCGGTCGACACCTTC.

The chain carries TRBV19 and TRBJ2-1; D uncertain. Germline CDR1 and CDR2: LNHDA and SQIVND (reference sequence). The CDR3 consists of 11 residues. The ends were cut back, 3 bases at V and 6 bases at J, with 3 bases in the middle. CDR3 nucleotide sequence: TGTGCCAGTAGTATGAGCAATGAGCAGTTCTTC. As protein: CASSMSNEQFF.

The chain has TRBV6-6 and TRBJ2-7; 8 bases match TRBD1. Per the germline V gene, CDR1 is MNHNY and CDR2 is SVGAGI (reference sequence). This CDR3 region has 16 residues. With 0 bases clipped from V and 4 bases from J, the junction kept 8 bases outside the gene matches. The CDR3 region has the DNA TGTGCCAGCAGTTACTCGAAAGTGACAGGGGATTACGAGCAGTACTTC. This translates into CASSYSKVTGDYEQYF.

The rearrangement uses TRBV7-9 and TRBJ2-1; D might be TRBD1 (6 bases). V lost 5 bases and J 8 bases, leaving 13 bases between the germline ends. Per germline, CDR1 SEHNR and CDR2 FQNEAQ (reference sequence). This CDR3 is built from 13 residues. In DNA, the CDR3 is TGTGCCAGCAGCCCCAGGGGAACTGATGAGCAGTTCTTC. Residues: CASSPRGTDEQFF.

The chain uses TRBV5-8 and TRBJ1-2, with no clear D. The V and J ends lost 0 bases and 12 bases respectively, with 3 bases between them. Germline-derived CDR1 and CDR2 are SGHTS and YDEGEE. CDR3 length: 9 residues. As DNA, the CDR3 is TGTGCCAGCAGCTTGGATGACACCTTC. This codes for CASSLDDTF. Complete variable domain (other parts from reference TRBV5-8 and TRBJ1-2): EAGVTQSPTHLIKTRGQQATLRCSPISGHTSVYWYQQALGLGLQFLLWYDEGEERNRGNFPPRFSGRQFPNYSSELNVNALELEDSALYLCASSLDDTFGSGTRLTVV.

The chain links TRBV5-6 to TRBJ2-7, with D perhaps given as TRBD1 or TRBD2 (5 bases each). Per the germline V gene, CDR1 is SGHDT and CDR2 is YYEEEE. Trimming removed 5 bases from V and 0 bases from J, with 9 bases in between. The CDR3 loop spans 13 amino acids. The CDR3 spells CASRPGPSYEQYF. CDR3 DNA sequence: TGTGCCAGCAGGCCGGGACCCTCCTACGAGCAGTACTTC.

Notes on this clone: This CDR3 is also generated by other DNA sequences in the sample. This sequence joins TRBV11-2 and TRBJ2-2; D is unresolved. Trimming stripped 1 base from V and 7 bases from J, with 7 bases between. The CDR3 is 13 residues long. Germline V gene sequence: CDR1 SGHAT, CDR2 FQNNGV. The CDR3 DNA follows: TGTGCCAGCAGCTTAGTATCGAGCGGGGAGCTGTTTTTT. It yields the protein CASSLVSSGELFF.

The chain has TRBV27 and TRBJ1-1; D might be TRBD1 (6 bases). Germline V lookup: CDR1 MNHEY, CDR2 SMNVEV (reference sequence). The CDR3 covers 14 residues. Trimming pared 7 bases from V and 7 bases from J, leaving 19 bases between. The CDR3 is CASISYGGGHEAFF. The CDR3 region has the DNA TGTGCCAGCATCTCCTACGGGGGGGGCCATGAAGCTTTCTTT.